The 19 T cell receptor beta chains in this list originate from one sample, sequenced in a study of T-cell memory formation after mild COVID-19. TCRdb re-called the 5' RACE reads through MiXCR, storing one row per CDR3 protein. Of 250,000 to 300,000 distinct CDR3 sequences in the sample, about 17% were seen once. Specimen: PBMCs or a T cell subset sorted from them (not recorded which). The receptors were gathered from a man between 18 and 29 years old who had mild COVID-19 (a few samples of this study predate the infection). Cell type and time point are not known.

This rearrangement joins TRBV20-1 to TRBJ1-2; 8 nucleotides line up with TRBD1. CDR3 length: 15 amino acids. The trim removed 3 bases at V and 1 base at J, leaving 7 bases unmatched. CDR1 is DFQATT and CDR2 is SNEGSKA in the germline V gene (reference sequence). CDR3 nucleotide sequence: TGCAGTGCTAGCTTTCGGACAGGGCTTAACTATGGCTACACCTTC. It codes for CSASFRTGLNYGYTF.

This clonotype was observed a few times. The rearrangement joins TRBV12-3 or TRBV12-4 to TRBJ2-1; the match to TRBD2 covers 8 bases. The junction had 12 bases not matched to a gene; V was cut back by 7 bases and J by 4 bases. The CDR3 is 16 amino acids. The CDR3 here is CASTDPGGRRYNEQFF. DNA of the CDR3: TGTGCCAGCACCGACCCGGGGGGGAGAAGGTACAATGAGCAGTTCTTC.

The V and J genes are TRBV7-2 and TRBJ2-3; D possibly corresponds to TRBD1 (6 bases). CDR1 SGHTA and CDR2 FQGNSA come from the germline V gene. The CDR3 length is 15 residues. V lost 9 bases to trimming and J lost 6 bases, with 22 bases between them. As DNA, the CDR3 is TGTGCCAGTTGGAGACGGACAGTCCCCGAGGATACGCAGTATTTT. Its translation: CASWRRTVPEDTQYF.

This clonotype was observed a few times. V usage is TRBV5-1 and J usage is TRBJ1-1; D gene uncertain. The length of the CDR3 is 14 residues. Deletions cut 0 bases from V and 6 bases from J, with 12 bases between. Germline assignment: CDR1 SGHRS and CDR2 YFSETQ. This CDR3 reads CASSLGGDVSEAFF. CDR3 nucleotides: TGCGCCAGCAGCTTGGGTGGGGATGTGTCTGAAGCTTTCTTT.

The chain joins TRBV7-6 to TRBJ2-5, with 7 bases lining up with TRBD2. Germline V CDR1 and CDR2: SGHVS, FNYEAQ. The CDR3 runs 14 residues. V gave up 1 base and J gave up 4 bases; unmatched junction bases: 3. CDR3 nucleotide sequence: TGTGCCAGCAGCTTAGTCTCGGGAGGAGAGACCCAGTACTTC. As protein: CASSLVSGGETQYF.

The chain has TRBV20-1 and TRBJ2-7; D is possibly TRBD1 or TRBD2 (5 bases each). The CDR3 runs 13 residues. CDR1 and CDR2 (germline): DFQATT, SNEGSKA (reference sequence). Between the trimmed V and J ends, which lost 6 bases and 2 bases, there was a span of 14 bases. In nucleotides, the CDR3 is TGCAGTGCCAGGGACGGCGTCACCTACGAGCAGTACTTC. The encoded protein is CSARDGVTYEQYF.

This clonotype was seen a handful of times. DNA of the CDR3: TGTGCCAGCAGCTTAGCTGGACCGGGCACCGGGGAGCTGTTTTTT. Translation gives CASSLAGPGTGELFF. The gene calls are TRBV11-2 and TRBJ2-2; D not certain. Germline V gene lookup returns CDR1 SGHAT and CDR2 FQNNGV. The CDR3 runs to 15 residues. V shed 1 base and J shed 4 bases, with 10 bases lying between them.

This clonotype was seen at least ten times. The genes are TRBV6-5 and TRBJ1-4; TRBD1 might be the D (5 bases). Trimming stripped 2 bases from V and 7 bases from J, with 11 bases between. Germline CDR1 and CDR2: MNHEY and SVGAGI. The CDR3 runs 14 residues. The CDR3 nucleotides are TGTGCCAGCAGTTACCGGACAACCATTGAAAAACTGTTTTTT. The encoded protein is CASSYRTTIEKLFF.

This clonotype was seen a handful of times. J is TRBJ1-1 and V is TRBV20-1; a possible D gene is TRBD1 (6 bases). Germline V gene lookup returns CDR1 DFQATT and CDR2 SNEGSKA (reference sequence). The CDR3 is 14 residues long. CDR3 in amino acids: CRLDRGDMNTEAFF. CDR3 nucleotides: TGCAGACTTGACCGAGGGGACATGAACACTGAAGCTTTCTTT.

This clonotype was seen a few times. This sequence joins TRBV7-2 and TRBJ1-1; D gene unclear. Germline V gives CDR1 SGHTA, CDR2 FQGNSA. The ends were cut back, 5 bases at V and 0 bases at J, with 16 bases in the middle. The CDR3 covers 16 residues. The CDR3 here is CASSLRRTSMNTEAFF. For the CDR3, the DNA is TGTGCCAGCAGCCTAAGACGGACTAGCATGAACACTGAAGCTTTCTTT.

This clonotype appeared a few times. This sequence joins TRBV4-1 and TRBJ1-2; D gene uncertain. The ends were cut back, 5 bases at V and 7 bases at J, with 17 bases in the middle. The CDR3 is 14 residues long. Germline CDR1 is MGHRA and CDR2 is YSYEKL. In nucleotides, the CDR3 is TGCGCCAGCAGCTCGCCGGGTACCTATCTTGGCTACACCTTC. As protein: CASSSPGTYLGYTF.

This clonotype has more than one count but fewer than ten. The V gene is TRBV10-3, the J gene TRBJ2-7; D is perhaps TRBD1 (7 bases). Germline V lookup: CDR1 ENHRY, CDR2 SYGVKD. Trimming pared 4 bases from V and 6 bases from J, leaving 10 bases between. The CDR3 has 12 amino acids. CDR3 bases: TGTGCCATCAGTGGGCAGGGGGGCGAGCAGTACGTC. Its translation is CAISGQGGEQYV.

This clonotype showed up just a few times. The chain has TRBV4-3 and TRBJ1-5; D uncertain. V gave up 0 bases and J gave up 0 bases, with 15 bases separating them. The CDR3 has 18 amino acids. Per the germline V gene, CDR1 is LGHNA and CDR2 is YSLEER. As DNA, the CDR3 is TGCGCCAGCAGCCAAGATCCCCCCCGGGGATATAGCAATCAGCCCCAGCATTTT. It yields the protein CASSQDPPRGYSNQPQHF.

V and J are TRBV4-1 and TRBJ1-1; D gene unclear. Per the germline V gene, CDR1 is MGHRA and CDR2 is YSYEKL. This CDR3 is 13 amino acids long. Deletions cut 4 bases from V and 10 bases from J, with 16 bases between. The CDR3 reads CASSLGMQVLAFF. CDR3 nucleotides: TGCGCCAGCAGCCTGGGGATGCAGGTCTTAGCTTTCTTT.

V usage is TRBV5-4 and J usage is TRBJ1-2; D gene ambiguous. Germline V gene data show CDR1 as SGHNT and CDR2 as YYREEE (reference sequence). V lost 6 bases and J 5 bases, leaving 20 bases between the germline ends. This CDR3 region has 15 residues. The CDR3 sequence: CASTSGGSRIYGYTF. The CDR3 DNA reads TGTGCCAGCACCTCCGGCGGCTCCAGGATATATGGCTACACCTTC.

The CDR3 reads CSARGKQGANEKLFF. The CDR3, as DNA: TGCAGTGCTAGGGGGAAACAGGGGGCTAATGAAAAACTGTTTTTT. The chain is built from TRBV20-1 and TRBJ1-4, with 8 bases lining up with TRBD1. The V and J ends lost 3 bases and 3 bases, in that order; junction bases with no gene match: 6. Germline CDR1 and CDR2: DFQATT and SNEGSKA (reference sequence). This CDR3 spans 15 amino acids.

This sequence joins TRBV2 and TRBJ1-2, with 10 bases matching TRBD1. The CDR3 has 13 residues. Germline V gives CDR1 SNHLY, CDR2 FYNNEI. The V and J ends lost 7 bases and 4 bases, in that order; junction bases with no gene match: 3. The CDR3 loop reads CASMRDRGYGYTF. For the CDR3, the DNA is TGTGCCAGCATGAGGGACAGGGGCTATGGCTACACCTTC.

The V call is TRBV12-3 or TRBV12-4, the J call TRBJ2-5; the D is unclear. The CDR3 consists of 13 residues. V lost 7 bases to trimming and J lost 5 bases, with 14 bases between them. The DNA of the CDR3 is TGTGCCAGCACCCCGGGCTTGAGGGAGACCCAGTACTTC. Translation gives CASTPGLRETQYF.

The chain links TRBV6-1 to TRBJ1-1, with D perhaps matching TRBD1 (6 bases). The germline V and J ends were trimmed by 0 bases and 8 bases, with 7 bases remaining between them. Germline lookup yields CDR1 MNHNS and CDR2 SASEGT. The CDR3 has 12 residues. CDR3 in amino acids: CASSEAGTEAFF. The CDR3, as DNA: TGTGCCAGCAGTGAAGCAGGGACAGAAGCTTTCTTT.